These 6 T cell receptor beta chains originate from one sample sequenced in a study of blood T cell repertoires in COVID-19. Here immunoSEQ multiplex PCR was the method, and the copy in TCRdb shows in-frame clones only, minus some. The sample yields tens of thousands of clones, roughly four fifths seen once. Sequencing was done on a sample of peripheral blood. Source of these receptors: a human donor in a cohort sampled during active COVID-19.

V and J are TRBV11-3 and TRBJ2-7; a possible D gene is TRBD1 (6 bases). V lost 6 bases and J lost 0, with 12 bases in between. This CDR3 region has 14 residues. CDR1 is SGHNT and CDR2 is YENEEA in the germline V gene. CDR3 residues: CASSPGHYSYEQYF. CDR3 DNA: TGTGCCAGCAGTCCGGGACATTACTCCTACGAGCAGTACTTC.

The chain combines TRBV4-2 with TRBJ2-3; 12 bases match TRBD2. Germline loops: CDR1 LGHNA, CDR2 YNFKEQ. This CDR3 spans 17 amino acids. V trimming: 0 bases; J trimming: 13 bases; junction bases outside the gene matches: 14. The CDR3, as DNA: TGTGCCAGCAGCCAAGATCGGGCTAGCGGGGGGGCCAATCGGGAGTATTTT. Amino acid sequence: CASSQDRASGGANREYF.

This clone appeared a few times. This rearrangement joins TRBV5-8 to TRBJ2-3; D perhaps matches TRBD2 (5 bases). The CDR3 is 15 residues long. CDR1 is SGHTS and CDR2 is YDEGEE in the germline V gene. The germline V and J ends were trimmed by 0 bases and 1 base, with 9 bases remaining between them. CDR3 nucleotide sequence: TGTGCCAGCAGCTTGGCCGGGGTGCGCACAGATACGCAGTATTTT. It encodes CASSLAGVRTDTQYF.

The CDR3 sequence is CASSLPGQGVETQYF. The CDR3 nucleotides are TGTGCCAGCAGCCTCCCGGGACAGGGTGTCGAGACCCAGTACTTC. The chain links TRBV6-5 to TRBJ2-5, with 9 bases lining up with TRBD1. Losses at the gene ends were 6 bases for V and 5 bases for J; bases not matched to a gene: 10. The CDR3 runs to 15 residues. Germline CDR1 is MNHEY and CDR2 is SVGAGI.

The chain employs TRBV6-5 and TRBJ2-7; TRBD1 agrees at 7 bases. CDR3 length: 14 amino acids. Germline V gene data show CDR1 as MNHEY and CDR2 as SVGAGI. The junction had 5 bases not matched to a gene; V was cut back by 6 bases and J by 0 bases. This CDR3 is CASSRQGSSYEQYF. The DNA of the CDR3 is TGTGCCAGCAGCCGACAGGGAAGCTCCTACGAGCAGTACTTC.

This sequence joins TRBV6-5 and TRBJ1-1, with D unclear. Trimming took off 0 bases at V and 4 bases at J, with 15 bases between the two ends. The CDR3 has 16 amino acids. Germline lookup yields CDR1 MNHEY and CDR2 SVGAGI. CDR3: CASSYSWRTWGTEAFF. CDR3 DNA: TGTGCCAGCAGTTACTCGTGGAGGACCTGGGGCACTGAAGCTTTCTTT.